One sample yielded the 25 T cell receptor beta chains listed below, sequenced in a study of blood T cell repertoires in COVID-19. Here immunoSEQ multiplex PCR was the method, and the copy in TCRdb shows in-frame clones only, minus some. The table has about 120,000 clones, 75% to 85% seen once. What was sequenced was peripheral blood. Source of these receptors: a human donor in a cohort sampled during active COVID-19.

The rearrangement links TRBV6-5 to TRBJ1-6; TRBD1 matches 9 bases. Germline CDR1 MNHEY, CDR2 SVGAGI. V shed 7 bases, J shed 4 bases, and the junction held 5 bases outside the gene matches. CDR3 size: 15 residues. CDR3 sequence reads: CASTLQGAYNSPLHF. The CDR3 DNA is TGTGCCAGCACTCTACAGGGGGCATATAATTCACCCCTCCACTTT.

The rearrangement uses TRBV11-2 and TRBJ2-6; 8 positions match TRBD1. The CDR3 spans 17 residues. Trimming took 1 base from V and 2 from J; bases not matched to a gene: 4. Germline V CDR1 and CDR2: SGHAT, FQNNGV. The CDR3 is CASSLVVDRAGANVLTF. For the CDR3, the DNA is TGTGCCAGCAGCTTAGTTGTGGACAGGGCTGGGGCCAACGTCCTGACTTTC. Supplemented by reference TRBV11-2 and TRBJ2-6, the full variable domain reads EAGVAQSPRYKIIEKRQSVAFWCNPISGHATLYWYQQILGQGPKLLIQFQNNGVVDDSQLPKDRFSAERLKGVDSTLKIQPAKLEDSAVYLCASSLVVDRAGANVLTFGAGSRLTVL.

The count of this clone is one. The V call is TRBV7-9, the J call TRBJ2-5, with 11 bases matching TRBD2. The CDR3 is made up of 16 amino acids. Germline V gene sequence: CDR1 SEHNR, CDR2 FQNEAQ (reference sequence). V dropped 3 bases and J dropped 1; count of bases not matched to a gene: 4. The CDR3 nucleotides are TGTGCCAGCAGCTTCCTTAGCGGGGGGGCCCAAGAGACCCAGTACTTC. Protein sequence: CASSFLSGGAQETQYF. The whole variable domain, filled in from reference TRBV7-9 and TRBJ2-5, reads DTGVSQNPRHKITKRGQNVTFRCDPISEHNRLYWYRQTLGQGPEFLTYFQNEAQLEKSRLLSDRFSAERPKGSFSTLEIQRTEQGDSAMYLCASSFLSGGAQETQYFGPGTRLLVL.

This clone has just a few counts. V gene TRBV19 combines with J gene TRBJ2-5, with TRBD2 identical over 13 bases. Germline assignment: CDR1 LNHDA and CDR2 SQIVND (reference sequence). This CDR3 is 17 amino acids long. Trimming removed 9 bases from V and 0 bases from J; junction bases left unmatched: 10. CDR3 nucleotide sequence: TGTGCCAGCTCCGGACTAGCGGGAGCCCTCAACCAAGAGACCCAGTACTTC. This translates into CASSGLAGALNQETQYF.

The chain couples TRBV7-9 to TRBJ1-2; TRBD1 aligns across 9 bases. CDR3 length: 16 residues. The ends lost 3 bases at V and 7 bases at J; junction bases unmatched: 12. Germline V gene sequence: CDR1 SEHNR, CDR2 FQNEAQ (reference sequence). The CDR3 protein is CASSFRTGERDGGYTF. CDR3 bases: TGTGCCAGCAGCTTCCGGACAGGGGAGCGTGACGGTGGCTACACCTTC. Supplemented by reference TRBV7-9 and TRBJ1-2, the full variable domain reads DTGVSQNPRHKITKRGQNVTFRCDPISEHNRLYWYRQTLGQGPEFLTYFQNEAQLEKSRLLSDRFSAERPKGSFSTLEIQRTEQGDSAMYLCASSFRTGERDGGYTFGSGTRLTVV.

This clone came up once. The chain couples TRBV19 to TRBJ1-2, with 10 bases matching TRBD1. Per germline, CDR1 LNHDA and CDR2 SQIVND (reference sequence). J was trimmed by 5 bases and V by 9 bases; bases with no gene match: 12. The CDR3 is 15 amino acids. CDR3 DNA sequence: TGTGCCAGCAAGCCCCGGACAGGGGGGACTTATGGCTACACCTTC. Protein product: CASKPRTGGTYGYTF.

The chain links TRBV7-2 to TRBJ2-5; the D gene is possibly TRBD1 (6 bases). V dropped 5 bases and J dropped 5 bases, with 21 bases sitting between them. In germline, CDR1 is SGHTA, CDR2 FQGNSA. The CDR3 extends over 16 amino acids. CDR3 protein: CASSITRGPQGETQYF. The CDR3 nucleotides read TGTGCCAGCAGCATAACGAGGGGACCGCAGGGGGAGACCCAGTACTTC.

The CDR3 sequence: CASCSGGSSYEQYF. The CDR3 nucleotides read TGTGCCAGCTGTAGCGGGGGCAGCTCCTACGAGCAGTACTTC. The V and J genes are TRBV19 and TRBJ2-7; TRBD2 matches at 9 bases. Germline V gene sequence: CDR1 LNHDA, CDR2 SQIVND (reference sequence). This CDR3 has 14 residues. Germline trimming cut 9 bases from V and 0 bases from J; bases unmatched to any gene: 6.

This clone has just a few counts. The gene calls are TRBV9 and TRBJ2-7; 9 positions agree with TRBD2. Per the germline V gene, CDR1 is SGDLS and CDR2 is YYNGEE. V lost 0 bases to trimming and J lost 2 bases; unmatched junction nucleotides: 6. CDR3 length: 16 amino acids. The CDR3 coding sequence is TGTGCCAGCAGCGTAGGCGGGTCTAGCGGGGCCTACGAGCAGTACTTC. This sequence encodes CASSVGGSSGAYEQYF. The whole variable domain, remainder taken from reference TRBV9 and TRBJ2-7, is DSGVTQTPKHLITATGQRVTLRCSPRSGDLSVYWYQQSLDQGLQFLIQYYNGEERAKGNILERFSAQQFPDLHSELNLSSLELGDSALYFCASSVGGSSGAYEQYFGPGTRLTVT.

The rearrangement joins TRBV7-2 to TRBJ2-1; no definite D call. CDR3 size: 15 residues. From germline, CDR1 is SGHTA and CDR2 FQGNSA. V was pared by 1 base and J by 1 base, with 8 bases between. The CDR3 region has the DNA TGTGCCAGCAGCTTAGTGGAGTGGTCCTACAATGAGCAGTTCTTC. This gives the protein CASSLVEWSYNEQFF.

The chain links TRBV24-1 to TRBJ1-4, with a tentative D call TRBD1 (6 bases). The germline gives CDR1 KGHDR, CDR2 SFDVKD. The CDR3 sequence is 15 residues long. The germline V and J ends were trimmed by 3 bases and 7 bases, with 14 bases remaining between them. The CDR3 loop reads CATSDPRTVPEKLFF. CDR3 in DNA: TGTGCCACCAGTGATCCCAGGACAGTTCCTGAAAAACTGTTTTTT.

J is TRBJ1-4 and V is TRBV7-2; D uncertain. V lost 6 bases, J lost 6 bases, and 5 bases lay in between. This CDR3 comprises 11 residues. Germline lookup yields CDR1 SGHTA and CDR2 FQGNSA. The CDR3: CASRQYEKLFF. The CDR3 DNA follows: TGTGCCAGCAGACAATATGAAAAACTGTTTTTT. The entire variable domain, with the rest obtained from reference TRBV7-2 and TRBJ1-4, is as follows: GAGVSQSPSNKVTEKGKDVELRCDPISGHTALYWYRQSLGQGLEFLIYFQGNSAPDKSGLPSDRFSAERTGGSVSTLTIQRTQQEDSAVYLCASRQYEKLFFGSGTQLSVL.

V usage is TRBV11-2 and J usage is TRBJ2-7, with a weak D call TRBD2 (6 bases). The CDR3 spans 14 residues. CDR1 and CDR2 (germline): SGHAT, FQNNGV. V was clipped by 1 base and J by 3 bases, with 10 bases between them. The CDR3 DNA reads as TGTGCCAGCAGCTTAGCTAGACTAGGCTACGAGCAGTACTTC. Protein sequence: CASSLARLGYEQYF.

The chain employs TRBV18 and TRBJ1-2, with 10 bases matching TRBD1. The CDR3 extends over 18 amino acids. The V segment lost 1 base and the J segment 4 bases; nucleotides outside the gene matches: 12. Germline loops: CDR1 KGHSH, CDR2 LQKENI. Here the CDR3 DNA reads TGTGCCAGCTCACCACGTGCGGCGACAGGGGGCGAAGTCTATGGCTACACCTTC. Its translation is CASSPRAATGGEVYGYTF.

V gene TRBV27 combines with J gene TRBJ2-3; 10 bases match TRBD2. V trimming: 4 bases; J trimming: 2 bases; junction bases outside the gene matches: 9. In germline, CDR1 is MNHEY, CDR2 SMNVEV (reference sequence). CDR3 size: 17 residues. The CDR3 nucleotides read TGTGCCAGCAGTTATACCGGGACTAGCGAGTACACAGATACGCAGTATTTT. Protein product: CASSYTGTSEYTDTQYF.

The J gene is TRBJ1-1, the V gene TRBV10-3, with TRBD1 identical over 8 bases. The V and J ends lost 5 bases and 3 bases, in that order; junction bases with no gene match: 8. The CDR3 spans 15 residues. The V gene's germline CDR1 is ENHRY and CDR2 SYGVKD. The chain's CDR3 is CAISSGGEGYTEAFF. CDR3 in DNA: TGTGCCATCAGTTCAGGGGGCGAAGGTTACACTGAAGCTTTCTTT.

This chain links TRBV11-1 with TRBJ2-4; 8 positions agree with TRBD1. This CDR3 comprises 15 residues. Losses at the gene ends were 5 bases for V and 8 bases for J; bases not matched to a gene: 11. Germline V CDR1 and CDR2: SGHAT, FQDESV (reference sequence). The CDR3: CASSRGSGTGDIQYF. The CDR3 DNA is TGTGCCAGCAGCCGAGGATCTGGGACAGGCGACATTCAGTACTTC.

The CDR3 spells CASSGGSSRQAYNSPLHF. CDR3 coding DNA: TGTGCCAGCAGCGGGGGATCCAGTAGACAGGCGTATAATTCACCCCTCCACTTT. The rearrangement joins TRBV11-3 to TRBJ1-6, with D perhaps matching TRBD1 (6 bases). Germline CDR1 SGHNT, CDR2 YENEEA. This CDR3 comprises 18 residues. Trimming stripped 5 bases from V and 4 bases from J, with 21 bases between.

The chain combines TRBV6-6 with TRBJ1-3; TRBD1 matches 9 bases. Germline CDR1 is MNHNY and CDR2 is SVGAGI (reference sequence). The length of the CDR3 is 15 residues. Unmatched junction bases numbered 4, after V lost 5 bases and J lost 2 bases. The CDR3 nucleotides are TGTGCCAGCAGTGACACAGGGGGCCCTGGAAACACCATATATTTT. It specifies CASSDTGGPGNTIYF.

The chain carries TRBV2 and TRBJ2-7; 9 nucleotides match TRBD1. V lost 6 bases and J lost 4; bases outside the gene matches: 7. The CDR3 is made up of 14 amino acids. Germline CDR1 reads SNHLY; CDR2 reads FYNNEI. The CDR3 nucleotides read TGTGCCAGCAGAAGACCGGGACAGGGATACGAGCAGTACTTC. Translation: CASRRPGQGYEQYF.

The chain joins TRBV6-5 to TRBJ1-5, with TRBD1 as a possible D gene (6 bases). The germline CDR1 and CDR2 sequences are MNHEY and SVGAGI. The CDR3 spans 14 residues. The ends were cut back, 7 bases at V and 4 bases at J, with 14 bases in the middle. The CDR3 spells CASTLRDINQPQHF. The CDR3 DNA follows: TGTGCCAGCACCCTGAGGGACATTAATCAGCCCCAGCATTTT.

V gene TRBV10-3 combines with J gene TRBJ1-2, with 9 bases fitting TRBD1. CDR3 length: 17 amino acids. Germline V gives CDR1 ENHRY, CDR2 SYGVKD. The trim removed 3 bases at V and 0 bases at J, leaving 8 bases unmatched. CDR3 sequence (DNA): TGTGCCATCAGTGACTCCGACAGGGGGGCAACTAACTATGGCTACACCTTC. Its translation: CAISDSDRGATNYGYTF.

To note about this clone: The sample holds other DNA sequences that translate to the same CDR3. The chain uses TRBV20-1 and TRBJ1-6, with D unresolved. CDR1 and CDR2 (germline): DFQATT, SNEGSKA (reference sequence). V was clipped by 3 bases and J by 0 bases, with 12 bases between them. This CDR3 contains 16 residues. The CDR3 spells CSASRSASSYNSPLHF. CDR3 in DNA: TGCAGTGCTAGTAGGTCAGCTAGCTCCTATAATTCACCCCTCCACTTT.

This sequence joins TRBV5-4 and TRBJ2-1; 11 nucleotides agree with TRBD2. The germline CDR1 and CDR2 sequences are SGHNT and YYREEE (reference sequence). Unmatched junction bases numbered 15, after V lost 4 bases and J lost 6 bases. The CDR3 contains 18 residues. CDR3 nucleotide sequence: TGTGCCAGCAGCCCCGACTCACCCCTAGCGGGGGGAGGCAATGAGCAGTTCTTC. This translates into CASSPDSPLAGGGNEQFF.

V usage is TRBV7-2 and J usage is TRBJ1-2, with 7 positions matching TRBD1. Trimming cost V 2 bases and J 0 bases; bases outside gene matches: 6. CDR3 length: 16 residues. Germline assignment: CDR1 SGHTA and CDR2 FQGNSA. Written as DNA, the CDR3 is TGTGCCAGCAGCTTACTCCCCGGGACAGCTAACTATGGCTACACCTTC. This codes for CASSLLPGTANYGYTF.